These 26 T cell receptor beta chains share one sample of origin, sequenced in a study of T cells in Graves' hyperthyroidism and ophthalmopathy. Researchers took RNA transcripts and amplified the TCR beta CDR3 regions from them. An initial round of RT-PCR targeting the TCR CDR3 relied on the HTBI primer set. TCRdb re-derived calls from the multiplex PCR reads in MiXCR, one entry per CDR3 protein. The profile covers 300,000 to 400,000 distinct CDR3 sequences, with about 20% appearing a single time and under 55% taken by the ten largest. The sequenced sample consisted of blood. Every receptor here comes from a woman aged 45-65 years with Graves' hyperthyroidism.

The chain employs TRBV6-1 and TRBJ2-6; 11 positions agree with TRBD1. V trimming: 9 bases; J trimming: 3 bases; junction bases outside the gene matches: 10. CDR1 and CDR2 from the germline V gene are MNHNS and SASEGT. There are 17 residues in the CDR3. CDR3 DNA: TGTGCCAGTTGGGACAGGGGGGGATTGGGTGGGGCCAACGTCCTGACTTTC. Amino acids: CASWDRGGLGGANVLTF.

The gene calls are TRBV4-1 and TRBJ1-2; D is unresolved. V was trimmed by 0 bases and J by 4 bases, leaving 9 bases between them. Germline V lookup: CDR1 MGHRA, CDR2 YSYEKL. The CDR3 sequence is 14 residues long. The DNA for the CDR3 is TGCGCCAGCAGCCAAGATCTCGGTTCCTATGGCTACACCTTC. Its protein product is CASSQDLGSYGYTF.

This clonotype was observed at least ten times. J is TRBJ1-1 and V is TRBV20-1; D might be TRBD1 (5 bases). V lost 2 bases and J 7 bases, leaving 11 bases between the germline ends. The CDR3 totals 12 residues. The germline gives CDR1 DFQATT, CDR2 SNEGSKA (reference sequence). CDR3 nucleotides: TGCAGTGCTAGACAGGGCGACCTTGAAGCTTTCTTT. Protein: CSARQGDLEAFF.

The chain has TRBV6-1 and TRBJ1-1; tentatively, D is TRBD1 (5 bases). Germline CDR1 and CDR2: MNHNS and SASEGT. Deletions cut 7 bases from V and 6 bases from J, with 24 bases between. The CDR3 contains 16 residues. CDR3 DNA: TGTGCCAGCAACGAAGGACAACGGTATTTGGGGTCTGAAGCTTTCTTT. Translated: CASNEGQRYLGSEAFF.

The sample holds a few counts of this clonotype. The V and J genes are TRBV25-1 and TRBJ1-6, with 8 bases lining up with TRBD1. The CDR3 runs 13 residues. The V gene's germline CDR1 is MGHDK and CDR2 SYGVNS. V gave up 8 bases and J gave up 6 bases; unmatched junction bases: 3. For the CDR3, the DNA is TGTGCCAGCTCGGACAGGGTTAATTCACCCCTCCACTTT. Protein product: CASSDRVNSPLHF. Supplemented by reference TRBV25-1 and TRBJ1-6, the full variable domain reads EADIYQTPRYLVIGTGKKITLECSQTMGHDKMYWYQQDPGMELHLIHYSYGVNSTEKGDLSSESTVSRIRTEHFPLTLESARPSHTSQYLCASSDRVNSPLHFGNGTRLTVT.

The chain is built from TRBV18 and TRBJ1-1; D is possibly TRBD1 (6 bases). This CDR3 contains 13 residues. Germline assignment: CDR1 KGHSH and CDR2 LQKENI. V lost 5 bases, J lost 4 bases, and 11 bases lay in between. This chain's CDR3 is CASSTGWSTEAFF. As DNA, the CDR3 is TGTGCCAGCTCAACAGGGTGGTCCACTGAAGCTTTCTTT.

Only a few counts were recorded for this clonotype. No conserved phenylalanine or tryptophan is present at the end of the CDR3, so a read error is the likely explanation. DNA of the CDR3: TGTGCCAGCAGTCTGGGGCTGGGTGTCACTGAAGCTTTCCTT. Its translation: CASSLGLGVTEAFL. This chain joins TRBV2 and TRBJ1-1, with a tentative D call TRBD1 (5 bases). The germline gives CDR1 SNHLY, CDR2 FYNNEI. V lost 5 bases, J lost 4 bases, and 14 bases lay in between. This CDR3 comprises 14 residues.

This clonotype was observed at least ten times. V is TRBV12-3 or TRBV12-4 and J is TRBJ1-4, with D maybe TRBD1 (6 bases). The CDR3 has 14 residues. Trimming cost V 10 bases and J 7 bases, with 19 bases left between them. CDR3 residues: CATSQGFGGEKLFF. The DNA for the CDR3 is TGTGCCACCTCACAGGGTTTTGGGGGTGAAAAACTGTTTTTT.

This clonotype was seen repeatedly, ten times or more. The chain has TRBV2 and TRBJ2-2, with D perhaps TRBD2 (6 bases). V lost 5 bases and J 4 bases, leaving 14 bases between the germline ends. Per the germline V gene, CDR1 is SNHLY and CDR2 is FYNNEI. The length of the CDR3 is 15 residues. The CDR3 DNA reads as TGTGCCAGCAGTCCGGCTAGCGCGGGCACCGGGGAGCTGTTTTTT. This gives the protein CASSPASAGTGELFF.

This clonotype was counted many times. V gene TRBV2 combines with J gene TRBJ1-5; D possibly corresponds to TRBD1 (6 bases). The CDR3 is made up of 14 amino acids. V was pared by 2 bases and J by 10 bases, with 15 bases between. Germline V gives CDR1 SNHLY, CDR2 FYNNEI. As DNA, the CDR3 is TGTGCCAGCAGTGAACCTTGGGGGGGGGGCCCCCAGCATTTT. Translated: CASSEPWGGGPQHF. The full variable domain, rest sourced from reference TRBV2 and TRBJ1-5, is EPEVTQTPSHQVTQMGQEVILRCVPISNHLYFYWYRQILGQKVEFLVSFYNNEISEKSEIFDDQFSVERPDGSNFTLKIRSTKLEDSAMYFCASSEPWGGGPQHFGDGTRLSIL.

A few counts support this clonotype. This chain connects TRBV7-3 to TRBJ2-7; 10 bases are a match to TRBD2. The CDR3 sequence is 15 residues long. CDR1 is SGHTA, CDR2 FQGTGA, per germline. V was clipped by 5 bases and J by 4 bases; unmatched bases: 8. Here the CDR3 reads CASSLLAGASYEQYF. In DNA, the CDR3 is TGTGCCAGCAGCCTGCTAGCGGGAGCATCATACGAGCAGTACTTC.

The chain couples TRBV5-1 to TRBJ1-1; no clear D. The CDR3 covers 15 residues. The germline CDR1 and CDR2 sequences are SGHRS and YFSETQ. The V end lost 4 bases, the J end lost 11 bases, and 24 bases lay between the germline ends. CDR3 nucleotides: TGCGCCAGCAGCCCGGAGGACTGGGCAGGCGGCGGGGCTTTCTTT. Translation: CASSPEDWAGGGAFF.

This clonotype was observed a few times. This sequence joins TRBV6-2 or TRBV6-3 and TRBJ2-1; 8 bases match TRBD1. This CDR3 has 13 residues. The ends lost 6 bases at V and 9 bases at J; junction bases unmatched: 7. CDR1 MNHEY and CDR2 SVGEGT come from the germline V gene. The CDR3 protein is CASSQWTGTEQFF. CDR3 nucleotide sequence: TGTGCCAGCAGCCAATGGACAGGGACTGAGCAGTTCTTC.

This clonotype was seen a few times. The chain links TRBV7-9 to TRBJ2-7; D remains unclear. The CDR3 covers 14 residues. Trimming took 5 bases from V and 0 from J, leaving 11 bases between them. From germline, CDR1 is SEHNR and CDR2 FQNEAQ (reference sequence). The CDR3 DNA is TGTGCCAGCAGCGCTCAATCGAGCTCCTACGAGCAGTACTTC. This gives the protein CASSAQSSSYEQYF.

This rearrangement joins TRBV10-2 to TRBJ2-2; D possibly corresponds to TRBD1 (6 bases). Trimming shortened V by 4 bases and J by 4 bases, and 13 bases separated the two germline ends. Germline V gives CDR1 WSHSY, CDR2 SAAADI. The CDR3 loop spans 15 amino acids. In DNA form, the CDR3 reads TGCGCCAGCAGTGCCGGGACATTGAGCACCGGGGAGCTGTTTTTT. Protein product: CASSAGTLSTGELFF.

The chain joins TRBV18 to TRBJ2-1, with D hard to call. The CDR3 covers 14 residues. CDR1 and CDR2 (germline): KGHSH, LQKENI. V lost 6 bases and J lost 1, with 10 bases in between. In DNA, the CDR3 is TGTGCCAGCTCGGCTACGGGTTCCTACAATGAGCAGTTCTTC. Encoded protein: CASSATGSYNEQFF.

This clonotype was seen at least ten times. The J gene is TRBJ1-1, the V gene TRBV12-3 or TRBV12-4, with no clear D. Trimming left V 4 bases short and J 5 bases short, with 20 bases between. CDR3 length equals 16 residues. CDR3 sequence reads: CASSYQVHRNRTEAFF. As DNA, the CDR3 is TGTGCCAGCAGTTATCAAGTGCACAGAAATAGGACTGAAGCTTTCTTT.

In its sample, this clonotype was seen many times. V gene TRBV9 combines with J gene TRBJ2-1; 10 bases are shared with TRBD1. V gave up 1 base and J gave up 1 base; unmatched junction bases: 2. CDR1 SGDLS and CDR2 YYNGEE come from the germline V gene. This CDR3 is 16 amino acids long. In DNA form, the CDR3 reads TGTGCCAGCAGCGTAACGGGACAGGGGTCCTACAATGAGCAGTTCTTC. Protein product: CASSVTGQGSYNEQFF.

This clonotype has a handful of counts. A much larger clone lies a single base off, so this may be a read error. J is TRBJ2-5 and V is TRBV30; 7 nucleotides match TRBD2. In germline, CDR1 is GTSNPN, CDR2 SVGIG (reference sequence). V lost 5 bases, J lost 1 base, and 10 bases stayed unmatched. This CDR3 has 15 residues. CDR3 DNA sequence: TGTGCCTGGGGCGGGAGTGGTAGGACCCAAGAGACCCAGTACTTC. Residues: CAWGGSGRTQETQYF.

This clonotype was observed many times. The chain couples TRBV11-2 to TRBJ2-1; D remains unclear. Between the trimmed V and J ends, which lost 3 bases and 1 base, there was a span of 7 bases. CDR1 and CDR2 (germline): SGHAT, FQNNGV. This CDR3 comprises 14 residues. The CDR3 bases are TGTGCCAGCAGCTTGTATTTATCCTACAATGAGCAGTTCTTC. Translation gives CASSLYLSYNEQFF.

The CDR3 DNA sequence: TGTGCCAGCAGCCAAGATCTGCGTCTAGCGAAGGCCGGGGAGCTGTTTTTT. This gives the protein CASSQDLRLAKAGELFF. The chain joins TRBV4-2 to TRBJ2-2, with a possible D match to TRBD2 (6 bases). Deletions cut 0 bases from V and 6 bases from J, with 17 bases between. The germline CDR1 and CDR2 sequences are LGHNA and YNFKEQ. There are 17 residues in the CDR3.

This clonotype was seen only a few times. The chain couples TRBV20-1 to TRBJ2-5; tentatively, D is TRBD1 or TRBD2 (5 bases each). The V gene lost 3 bases and the J gene lost 2 bases, with 16 bases spanning the gap. Germline CDR1 and CDR2: DFQATT and SNEGSKA (reference sequence). The CDR3 consists of 15 residues. The CDR3 region has the DNA TGCAGTGCTAGCGGGGTCCCAGACAGACAAGAGACCCAGTACTTC. The encoded protein is CSASGVPDRQETQYF.

In its sample, this clonotype was seen many times. CDR3 nucleotide sequence: TGTGCCAGCAGCCAAGATCTGTTCCAGGAGGAAGGCTACACCTTC. Its translation: CASSQDLFQEEGYTF. The chain recombines TRBV3-1 with TRBJ1-2; no firm D call. This CDR3 comprises 15 residues. Germline CDR1 reads LGHDT; CDR2 reads YNNKEL (reference sequence). V gave up 0 bases and J gave up 8 bases, with 16 bases separating them.

This clonotype was observed at least ten times. The rearrangement links TRBV18 to TRBJ1-5; D uncertain. With 2 bases removed from V and 1 base from J, the gap between germline ends came to 3 bases. From germline, CDR1 is KGHSH and CDR2 LQKENI. The length of the CDR3 is 13 residues. In DNA form, the CDR3 reads TGTGCCAGCTCACCAACAAGCAATCAGCCCCAGCATTTT. Protein product: CASSPTSNQPQHF. The variable domain in full, completed from reference TRBV18 and TRBJ1-5, reads NAGVMQNPRHLVRRRGQEARLRCSPMKGHSHVYWYRQLPEEGLKFMVYLQKENIIDESGMPKERFSAEFPKEGPSILRIQQVVRGDSAAYFCASSPTSNQPQHFGDGTRLSIL.

The chain is built from TRBV5-1 and TRBJ2-1; 9 positions agree with TRBD1. CDR1 and CDR2 (germline): SGHRS, YFSETQ. With V trimmed by 1 base and J by 9 bases, 17 bases remained unmatched. The CDR3 has 18 amino acids. The CDR3 loop reads CASSLTTTQGARSSEQFF. CDR3 DNA: TGCGCCAGCAGCTTGACAACAACACAGGGGGCGCGATCAAGTGAGCAGTTCTTC.

This clonotype was detected only a few times. The chain employs TRBV24-1 and TRBJ2-3; maybe TRBD1 (6 bases). Germline V gene data show CDR1 as KGHDR and CDR2 as SFDVKD. V lost 4 bases, J lost 1 base, and 14 bases lay in between. The CDR3 consists of 16 residues. DNA of the CDR3: TGTGCCACCAGTGAACTTGACAGGATTGGCACAGATACGCAGTATTTT. It specifies CATSELDRIGTDTQYF.